What follows is one TCR beta chain and its context. Its specificity is not known. Trimming removed 0 bases at V and 4 bases at J, with 19 bases between. Germline V gene data show CDR1 as DFQATT and CDR2 as SNEGSKA (reference sequence). The CDR3 has 16 amino acids. This sample stems from a study of post-analysis software for immune sequencing data. Libraries were made from TCR beta cDNA, and they carried unique molecular identifiers. TCRdb itself ran the PCR reads through MiXCR, one entry per CDR3 protein. The data show 750,000 to 950,000 distinct CDR3 sequences, approximately 44% seen once. Study-level findings and limits: TRBV5-6, TRBV5-1 and TRBV20-1 belonged to a set of roughly 5 TRBV segments that were more frequent in patients than controls.

This rearrangement joins TRBV20-1 to TRBJ2-7; tentatively, D is TRBD2 (7 bases). The origin of this receptor is a girl aged 5 to 17 with multiple sclerosis. The sequenced sample consisted of blood. The CDR3 sequence is CSARDPSGGGRYEQYF. The CDR3 nucleotides read TGCAGTGCTAGAGATCCTAGCGGAGGGGGAAGATACGAGCAGTACTTC.